This T cell receptor (beta chain) was recovered during a study of blood T cell repertoires in COVID-19. Overall study: T cells, B-cell-depleted T cells, or PBMCs provided the cDNA or gDNA that served as material.

CDR1 is SGHAT, CDR2 FQNNGV, per germline. The V gene end was trimmed by 2 bases and the J gene end by 2 bases; junction bases not matched to a gene: 8. The CDR3 has 16 amino acids. The assay was immunoSEQ multiplex PCR, and TCRdb's table has in-frame clones only and misses some. The sample contains under 250,000 clones, about 80% of which appear only once. The sequence was collected from a man between 45 and 60 years old with active or convalescent COVID-19. The sequenced material came from peripheral blood. The V and J genes are TRBV11-2 and TRBJ1-2; TRBD1 agrees at 7 bases. CDR3 in DNA: TGTGCCAGCAGCTTAATTGCAGGGGGGAGAAACTATGGCTACACCTTC. It encodes CASSLIAGGRNYGYTF.